This T cell receptor (beta chain) was sequenced in a study of cytomegalovirus exposure and HLA in healthy donors. The J segment lost 6 bases and the V segment lost 0 bases, leaving 9 bases of the junction unmatched. Germline values: CDR1 LNHDA, CDR2 SQIVND (reference sequence). This CDR3 has 17 residues. As to this clone: Its target is not known.

PCR amplification relied on 60 Vbeta primers (plus 13 Jbeta primers). Assay used: immunoSEQ multiplex PCR; TCRdb lists only in-frame clones, some missing. The sample totals 100,000 to 150,000 clones. Study-wide points: The sole available immune exposure information was CMV serostatus.

V is TRBV19 and J is TRBJ1-5, with 9 positions matching TRBD1. The receptor's source is a man between 18 and 35 years old in good health and CMV-seronegative. Sequencing was done on a sample of PBMCs. CDR3 amino acids: CASSIDLGTGLSQPQHF. As DNA, the CDR3 is TGTGCCAGTAGTATAGATCTGGGGACAGGGTTGAGTCAGCCCCAGCATTTT.